This T cell receptor (beta chain) originates from a study of blood T cell repertoires in COVID-19. Whole-study context: COVID-19 samples collected from the United States, Italy and Spain covered acute and convalescent phases. T cells, B-cell-depleted T cells, or PBMCs supplied cDNA or gDNA.

Seattle patients were enrolled while actively infected and followed longitudinally. The data were produced by immunoSEQ multiplex PCR, yet TCRdb's version contains in-frame clones alone and is incomplete. Of over 90,000 clones in the sample, 75% to 90% are singletons; the top ten hold about 5.7%. From germline, CDR1 is SGHTA and CDR2 FQGNSA. Trimming took 5 bases from V and 3 from J; bases not matched to a gene: 8. The CDR3 loop spans 16 amino acids. This sequence originates from a woman between 50 and 59 years old with COVID-19, enrolled during active disease. This chain uses TRBV7-2 with TRBJ2-2; 8 bases are shared with TRBD1. The material sequenced was peripheral blood. This CDR3 is CASSGRTGWDTGELFF. The CDR3 region has the DNA TGTGCCAGCAGCGGACGGACAGGGTGGGACACCGGGGAGCTGTTTTTT.